This TCR beta chain was identified during a study of shared clonotypes between healthy human individuals. Study conclusions and caveats: An anticipated effect of sequencing depth on clonotype sharing among donors was recognized. On the whole, naive subsets had larger estimated richness than memory subsets had. Few donors restricted represented genetic and exposure-history diversity.

On this clone itself: Its specificity is not known.

Trimming left V 6 bases short and J 3 bases short, with 18 bases between. The CDR3 spans 15 residues. CDR1 MGHRA and CDR2 YSYEKL come from the germline V gene. The naive CD8 fraction comprised CD45RO-negative cells positively selected for CCR7 and excluded terminally differentiated effector memory CD45RA+ cells. The donors were adults (healthy and HIV-negative) with no recent acute infections or vaccinations. Using immunoSEQ multiplex PCR, the repertoire was profiled, and TCRdb retains in-frame clones only, with some absent. Of roughly 2,000,000 clones in the sample, about 95% were seen once. Sequences were obtained from naive CD8+ T cells sorted from blood. The TCR originated in a man younger than 30 in good health. The V and J genes are TRBV4-1 and TRBJ2-7; D gene ambiguous. The CDR3, as DNA: TGCGCCAGCAGACAACGGGCAGGAGAAGGCTACGAGCAGTACTTC. As protein: CASRQRAGEGYEQYF.